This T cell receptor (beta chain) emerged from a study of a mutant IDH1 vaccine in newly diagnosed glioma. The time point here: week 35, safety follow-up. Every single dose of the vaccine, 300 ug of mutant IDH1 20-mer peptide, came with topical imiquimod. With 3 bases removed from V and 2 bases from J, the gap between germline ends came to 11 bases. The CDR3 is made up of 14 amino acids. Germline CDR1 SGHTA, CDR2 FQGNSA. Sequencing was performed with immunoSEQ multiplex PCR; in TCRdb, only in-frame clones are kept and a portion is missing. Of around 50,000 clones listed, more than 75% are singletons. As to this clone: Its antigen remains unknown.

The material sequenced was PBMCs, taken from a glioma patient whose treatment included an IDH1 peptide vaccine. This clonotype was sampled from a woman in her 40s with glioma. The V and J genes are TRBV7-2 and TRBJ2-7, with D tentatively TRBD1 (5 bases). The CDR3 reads CASSFQGGTYEQYF. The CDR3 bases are TGTGCCAGCAGCTTCCAGGGCGGAACCTACGAGCAGTACTTC.